Presented here are 21 T cell receptor beta chains from one specimen sequenced in a study of shared clonotypes between healthy human individuals (TCRdb year 2020). The method was the immunoSEQ multiplex PCR assay. Not all clones reach the TCRdb copy of this immuneACCESS table, which keeps in-frame sequences only. Checked studies attribute under half of the gap to unresolved V genes and leave the rest unexplained. This sample is represented by about 330,000 clones; roughly 70% of them were singletons. Over 9% of the sample lies in the top ten. Sequencing input: memory CD4+ T cells sorted from blood. The cell subset or site label of this sample denotes: CD45RA-negative fraction. Receptors were obtained from a young man in good health.

The rearrangement uses TRBV6-1 and TRBJ2-1; the match to TRBD2 covers 10 bases. V was pared by 6 bases and J by 3 bases, with 5 bases of the junction left unmatched. The CDR3 length is 15 residues. CDR1 and CDR2 from the germline V gene are MNHNS and SASEGT. The CDR3 sequence is CASSPSGGYYNEQFF. CDR3 bases: TGTGCCAGCAGCCCTAGCGGGGGATACTACAATGAGCAGTTCTTC.

This chain uses TRBV6-5 with TRBJ1-2; D unresolved. CDR3 size: 11 residues. Trimming removed 10 bases at V and 2 bases at J, with 8 bases between. In germline, CDR1 is MNHEY, CDR2 SVGAGI. The CDR3 loop is CATQENYGYTF. CDR3 bases: TGTGCCACTCAGGAGAACTATGGCTACACCTTC.

Note on this clone: This CDR3 is also generated by other DNA sequences in the sample. The V and J genes are TRBV18 and TRBJ2-7; D possibly corresponds to TRBD1 (5 bases). Germline CDR1 and CDR2: KGHSH and LQKENI. With 3 bases removed from V and 4 bases from J, the gap between germline ends came to 10 bases. This CDR3 has 13 residues. The CDR3 DNA sequence: TGTGCCAGCTCACCCCGAAGGGGATACGAGCAGTACTTC. Translated, it gives CASSPRRGYEQYF.

The V call is TRBV12-5, the J call TRBJ2-1, with D unclear. The V end was cut by 6 bases, the J end by 6 bases, with 12 bases between. The CDR3 consists of 13 residues. The germline CDR1 and CDR2 sequences are LGHNT and FRNRAP. CDR3 nucleotides: TGTGCTAGTGGCCACGACCTCCCCAATGAGCAGTTCTTC. Amino acid sequence: CASGHDLPNEQFF.

The J gene is TRBJ2-1, the V gene TRBV4-3, with 12 bases aligning to TRBD2. Germline V gene sequence: CDR1 LGHNA, CDR2 YSLEER. The CDR3 runs to 18 residues. V lost 4 bases to trimming and J lost 8 bases; unmatched junction nucleotides: 15. The CDR3 sequence is CASSRTLGLAGFSDEQFF. The CDR3 nucleotides are TGCGCCAGCAGCCGGACCCTCGGACTAGCGGGATTTAGTGATGAGCAGTTCTTC.

The V and J genes are TRBV19 and TRBJ1-5; D ambiguous. Germline loops: CDR1 LNHDA, CDR2 SQIVND (reference sequence). This CDR3 comprises 12 residues. Trimming pared 5 bases from V and 5 bases from J, leaving 7 bases between. CDR3 DNA sequence: TGTGCCAGTAGTCATCGGGATCAGCCCCAGCATTTT. Amino acid sequence: CASSHRDQPQHF.

This clone was seen ten or more times. The chain employs TRBV2 and TRBJ1-1; TRBD1 matches at 11 bases. CDR1 is SNHLY and CDR2 is FYNNEI in the germline V gene. After removal of 6 bases from V and 0 bases from J, the junction contained 3 bases not matched to a gene. CDR3 length: 15 amino acids. The CDR3 sequence: CASRDRGRMNTEAFF. The CDR3 DNA sequence: TGTGCCAGCAGGGACAGGGGGCGGATGAACACTGAAGCTTTCTTT.

The chain carries TRBV11-2 and TRBJ2-1, with a possible D match to TRBD1 (7 bases). CDR1 SGHAT and CDR2 FQNNGV come from the germline V gene. CDR3 size: 15 residues. V gave up 2 bases and J gave up 10 bases, with 18 bases separating them. CDR3 loop: CASSLIRERGREQFF. The CDR3 DNA is TGTGCCAGCAGCTTAATCCGGGAGAGGGGGCGAGAGCAGTTCTTC.

The chain uses TRBV5-1 and TRBJ2-5, with TRBD2 matching over 15 bases. The germline CDR1 and CDR2 sequences are SGHRS and YFSETQ. Germline trimming cut 3 bases from V and 3 bases from J; bases unmatched to any gene: 3. The CDR3 length is 16 residues. This CDR3 reads CASSSGLAGGKETQYF. Here the CDR3 DNA reads TGCGCCAGCAGCTCCGGACTAGCGGGAGGGAAAGAGACCCAGTACTTC.

The chain uses TRBV28 and TRBJ2-7; D remains unclear. Between the trimmed V and J ends, which lost 6 bases and 4 bases, there was a span of 10 bases. Germline CDR1 MDHEN, CDR2 SYDVKM. The CDR3 consists of 12 residues. CDR3 sequence (DNA): TGTGCCAGCAGATCAGGCCATTACGAGCAGTACTTC. As protein: CASRSGHYEQYF.

At least ten counts were recorded for this clone. The V call is TRBV9, the J call TRBJ2-3; possibly TRBD2 for D (5 bases). V lost 6 bases and J 4 bases, leaving 15 bases between the germline ends. CDR1 SGDLS and CDR2 YYNGEE come from the germline V gene. This CDR3 region has 14 residues. CDR3 sequence reads: CASNVNGLADTQYF. CDR3 in DNA: TGTGCCAGCAACGTCAATGGACTCGCAGATACGCAGTATTTT.

The chain couples TRBV2 to TRBJ2-4; D unclear. The CDR3 extends over 13 amino acids. Germline V gene lookup returns CDR1 SNHLY and CDR2 FYNNEI. Deletions cut 5 bases from V and 7 bases from J, with 12 bases between. The CDR3 here is CASSFDPPNIQYF. The CDR3 DNA reads TGTGCCAGCAGTTTCGACCCCCCGAACATTCAGTACTTC. Variable domain in full (rest from reference TRBV2 and TRBJ2-4): EPEVTQTPSHQVTQMGQEVILRCVPISNHLYFYWYRQILGQKVEFLVSFYNNEISEKSEIFDDQFSVERPDGSNFTLKIRSTKLEDSAMYFCASSFDPPNIQYFGAGTRLSVL.

The rearrangement joins TRBV5-1 to TRBJ2-3; 7 bases map to TRBD1. The CDR3 loop spans 14 amino acids. CDR1 and CDR2 (germline): SGHRS, YFSETQ. The V and J ends lost 2 bases and 4 bases, in that order; junction bases with no gene match: 4. The CDR3 DNA sequence: TGCGCCAGCAGCTTATCAGGGGGATCAGATACGCAGTATTTT. Protein product: CASSLSGGSDTQYF.

The V call is TRBV28, the J call TRBJ2-5, with 12 bases that match TRBD2. Per germline, CDR1 MDHEN and CDR2 SYDVKM. The CDR3 spans 17 residues. With V trimmed by 3 bases and J by 5 bases, 10 bases remained unmatched. The chain's CDR3 is CASSFRPLLAGGETQYF. The CDR3 coding sequence is TGTGCCAGCAGTTTCCGCCCTCTTCTAGCGGGAGGGGAGACCCAGTACTTC.

The chain has TRBV4-2 and TRBJ2-3; TRBD1 matches 10 bases. Germline V CDR1 and CDR2: LGHNA, YNFKEQ. The ends lost 0 bases at V and 2 bases at J; junction bases unmatched: 5. CDR3 length: 17 residues. DNA of the CDR3: TGTGCCAGCAGCCAAGATTGGACAGGGGGTAACACAGATACGCAGTATTTT. Its translation: CASSQDWTGGNTDTQYF.

This clone appeared a few times. The chain uses TRBV4-2 and TRBJ1-1; D is unclear. The CDR3 covers 13 residues. V was trimmed by 1 base and J by 7 bases, leaving 10 bases between them. Germline V gene data show CDR1 as LGHNA and CDR2 as YNFKEQ. The CDR3 protein is CASSQGTVDEAFF. The CDR3 nucleotides are TGTGCCAGCAGCCAAGGGACGGTTGATGAAGCTTTCTTT.

The chain uses TRBV19 and TRBJ1-2; D ambiguous. The germline V and J ends were trimmed by 3 bases and 5 bases, with 19 bases remaining between them. Looked up from germline, CDR1 is LNHDA and CDR2 is SQIVND (reference sequence). The CDR3 loop spans 16 amino acids. CDR3 in DNA: TGTGCCAGTAGTATGGGGTCGGGGAGCGCGTGGTATGGCTACACCTTC. Its translation: CASSMGSGSAWYGYTF. The full variable domain, its missing parts supplied by reference TRBV19 and TRBJ1-2, is DGGITQSPKYLFRKEGQNVTLSCEQNLNHDAMYWYRQDPGQGLRLIYYSQIVNDFQKGDIAEGYSVSREKKESFPLTVTSAQKNPTAFYLCASSMGSGSAWYGYTFGSGTRLTVV.

The sample holds a few counts of this clone. The J gene is TRBJ2-7, the V gene TRBV28; 12 nucleotides line up with TRBD2. CDR1 and CDR2 (germline): MDHEN, SYDVKM. Germline trimming cut 3 bases from V and 1 base from J; bases unmatched to any gene: 10. This CDR3 spans 18 amino acids. The CDR3 sequence is CASSLTAPGLAGSYEQYF. The CDR3 region has the DNA TGTGCCAGCAGTTTGACAGCCCCGGGACTAGCGGGTTCCTACGAGCAGTACTTC.

The V gene is TRBV7-2, the J gene TRBJ2-1, with a weak D call TRBD2 (5 bases). V was trimmed by 1 base and J by 3 bases, leaving 13 bases between them. Germline lookup yields CDR1 SGHTA and CDR2 FQGNSA. This CDR3 comprises 16 residues. The CDR3 is CASSLGWEPRYNEQFF. DNA of the CDR3: TGTGCCAGCAGCTTAGGGTGGGAGCCCCGCTACAATGAGCAGTTCTTC. Using reference TRBV7-2 and TRBJ2-1 for the parts outside the CDR3, the full variable domain is GAGVSQSPSNKVTEKGKDVELRCDPISGHTALYWYRQSLGQGLEFLIYFQGNSAPDKSGLPSDRFSAERTGGSVSTLTIQRTQQEDSAVYLCASSLGWEPRYNEQFFGPGTRLTVL.

This clone was recorded once. V usage is TRBV7-9 and J usage is TRBJ2-7; D perhaps matches TRBD1 (5 bases). Trimming took 5 bases from V and 4 from J, leaving 21 bases between them. The germline V gene encodes CDR1 SEHNR and CDR2 FQNEAQ (reference sequence). This CDR3 region has 16 residues. CDR3 DNA: TGTGCCAGCAGCCCTGCAGGGAAAGGGGTCCAATACGAGCAGTACTTC. Amino acids: CASSPAGKGVQYEQYF.

The chain employs TRBV29-1 and TRBJ2-2; D gene ambiguous. From germline, CDR1 is SQVTM and CDR2 ANQGSEA. This CDR3 is built from 11 residues. The germline V and J ends were trimmed by 1 base and 6 bases, with 3 bases remaining between them. The CDR3 reads CSVEAAGELFF. The CDR3 DNA reads as TGCAGCGTTGAAGCCGCCGGGGAGCTGTTTTTT.